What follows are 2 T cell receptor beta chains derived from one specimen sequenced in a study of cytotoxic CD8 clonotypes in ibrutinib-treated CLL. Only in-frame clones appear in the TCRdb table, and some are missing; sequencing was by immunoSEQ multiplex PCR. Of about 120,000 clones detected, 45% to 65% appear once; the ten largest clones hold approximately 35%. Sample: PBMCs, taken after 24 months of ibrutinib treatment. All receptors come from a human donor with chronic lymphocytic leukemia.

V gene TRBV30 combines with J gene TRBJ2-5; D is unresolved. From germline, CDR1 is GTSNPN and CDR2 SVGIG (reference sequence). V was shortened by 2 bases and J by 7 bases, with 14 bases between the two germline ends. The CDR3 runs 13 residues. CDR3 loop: CAWSTHQEGTQYF. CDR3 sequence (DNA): TGTGCCTGGAGTACCCATCAAGAAGGGACCCAGTACTTC.

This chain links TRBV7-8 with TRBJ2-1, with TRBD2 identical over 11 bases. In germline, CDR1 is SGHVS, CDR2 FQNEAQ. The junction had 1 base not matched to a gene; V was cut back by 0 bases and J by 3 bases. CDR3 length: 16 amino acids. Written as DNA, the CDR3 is TGTGCCAGCAGCTTAGCCCTAGCGGGGGGCTACAATGAGCAGTTCTTC. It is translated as CASSLALAGGYNEQFF. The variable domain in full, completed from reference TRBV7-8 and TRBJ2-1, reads GAGVSQSPRYKVAKRGQDVALRCDPISGHVSLFWYQQALGQGPEFLTYFQNEAQLDKSGLPSDRFFAERPEGSVSTLKIQRTQQEDSAVYLCASSLALAGGYNEQFFGPGTRLTVL.